This T cell receptor (beta chain) was sequenced for a study of shared clonotypes between healthy human individuals. TCRdb's copy holds only in-frame clones and misses some; the assay was immunoSEQ multiplex PCR. The sample consists of 2 million to 2.5 million clones, around 95% of them appearing once. The length of the CDR3 is 15 residues. The ends lost 4 bases at V and 2 bases at J; junction bases unmatched: 7. The V gene's germline CDR1 is LNHNV and CDR2 YYDKDF (reference sequence). The sequence came from a man younger than 35 in good health. The chain carries TRBV15 and TRBJ1-2; 7 nucleotides agree with TRBD1. Sequencing input: naive CD4+ T cells sorted from blood. Stated subset: CD45RA+ positively selected. CDR3 residues: CATSINRGPNYGYTF. CDR3 nucleotides: TGTGCCACCAGCATCAACAGGGGTCCCAACTATGGCTACACCTTC.